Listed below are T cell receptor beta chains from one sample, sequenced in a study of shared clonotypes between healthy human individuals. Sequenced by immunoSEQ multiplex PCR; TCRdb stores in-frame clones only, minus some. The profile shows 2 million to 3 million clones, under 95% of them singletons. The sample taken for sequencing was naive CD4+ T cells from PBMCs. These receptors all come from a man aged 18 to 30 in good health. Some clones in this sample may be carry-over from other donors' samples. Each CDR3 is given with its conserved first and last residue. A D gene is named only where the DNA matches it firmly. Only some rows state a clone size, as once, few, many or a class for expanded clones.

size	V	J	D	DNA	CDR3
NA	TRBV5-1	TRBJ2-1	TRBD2	TGCGCCAGCAGCTTTCTACTAGCGGGGGACAATGAGCAGTTCTTC	CASSFLLAGDNEQFF
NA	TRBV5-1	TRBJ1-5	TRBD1	TGCGCCAGCAGCCTGCGGCCTCCGACAGGGGATAGCAATCAGCCCCAGCATTTT	CASSLRPPTGDSNQPQHF
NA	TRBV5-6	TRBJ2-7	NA	TGTGCCAGCAGCCTCGGGGGTCTCCTGCACTTC	CASSLGGLLHF
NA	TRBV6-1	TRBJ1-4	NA	TGTGCCAGCAGTGACCCGGGAGCAACTAATGAAAAACTGTTTTTT	CASSDPGATNEKLFF
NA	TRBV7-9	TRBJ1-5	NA	TGTGCCAGCAGCCCCCGAGGCTTTGGCAATCAGCCCCAGCATTTT	CASSPRGFGNQPQHF
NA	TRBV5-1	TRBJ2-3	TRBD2	TGCGCCAGCAGCTTACCTCTAGCGGAAAGCACAGATACGCAGTATTTT	CASSLPLAESTDTQYF
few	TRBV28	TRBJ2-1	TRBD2	TGTGCCAGCAGTTTATCCCCTAGCGGGACTCGGTACAATGAGCAGTTCTTC	CASSLSPSGTRYNEQFF
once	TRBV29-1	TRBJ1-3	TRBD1	TGCAGCGTTGGGGAGACAGGGGGCAACACCATATATTTT	CSVGETGGNTIYF
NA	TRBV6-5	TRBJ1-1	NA	TGTGCCAGCAGCCGGGACACGAACACTGAAGCTTTCTTT	CASSRDTNTEAFF
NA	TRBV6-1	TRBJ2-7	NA	TGTGCCAGCACCCTGACCCGGAGCTCCTACGAGCAGTACTTC	CASTLTRSSYEQYF
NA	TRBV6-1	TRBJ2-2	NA	TGTGCCAGCAGTCTACTCCGGGACGTCGGGGAGCTGTTTTTT	CASSLLRDVGELFF
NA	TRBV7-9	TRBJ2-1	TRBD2	TGTGCCAGCAGCTCAAGCACTAGCGGGAGGGCCTACAATGAGCAGTTCTTC	CASSSSTSGRAYNEQFF
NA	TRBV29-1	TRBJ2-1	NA	TGCAGCGTTGAAGTATCCAGGGGGGGGAATGAGCAGTTCTTC	CSVEVSRGGNEQFF
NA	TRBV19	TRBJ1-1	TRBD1	TGTGCCAGTAGTATGGGACAGGGGTACACTGAAGCTTTCTTT	CASSMGQGYTEAFF
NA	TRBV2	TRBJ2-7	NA	TGTGCCAGCAGCCCTGGGGTGGGAGGCCAGTACTTC	CASSPGVGGQYF
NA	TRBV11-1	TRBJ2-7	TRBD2	TGTGCCAGCAGCTTAGTACCGGGACTAGCCTACGAGCAGTACTTC	CASSLVPGLAYEQYF
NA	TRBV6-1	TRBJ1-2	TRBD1	TGTGCCAGCAGTGCGACAGGGGGTCACTATGGCTACACCTTC	CASSATGGHYGYTF
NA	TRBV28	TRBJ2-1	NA	TGTGCCAGCAGTTTATGGGGCGCGGCCCAGGAGCAGTTCTTC	CASSLWGAAQEQFF
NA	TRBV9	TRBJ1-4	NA	TGTGCCAGCAGCGTAGGAGTCAGTTATAATGAAAAACTGTTTTTT	CASSVGVSYNEKLFF
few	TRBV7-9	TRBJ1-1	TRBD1	TGTGCCAGCAGCTTAGAGGGACAGGTTTGCTTCTTT	CASSLEGQVCFF
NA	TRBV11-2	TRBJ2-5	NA	TGTGCCAGCAGCTTGGCGGAGACCCAGTACTTC	CASSLAETQYF
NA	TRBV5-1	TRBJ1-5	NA	TGCGCCAGCAGCTTGTTGGGGGGCAATCAGCCCCAGCATTTT	CASSLLGGNQPQHF
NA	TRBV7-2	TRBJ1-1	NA	TGTGCCAGCAGCTCTCAGGGGTCGGGGACTGAAGCTTTCTTT	CASSSQGSGTEAFF
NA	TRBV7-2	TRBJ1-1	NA	TGTGCCAGCAGCTTAGTGCCCGGGACGAGCGGGCGTGAAGCTTTCTTT	CASSLVPGTSGREAFF
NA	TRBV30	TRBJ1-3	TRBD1	TGTGCCTGGGCCAGCAGGGGGCTGGGAGGAAACACCATATATTTT	CAWASRGLGGNTIYF
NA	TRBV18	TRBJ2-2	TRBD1	TGTGCCAGCTCACGGGGACAGACCACCGGGGAGCTGTTTTTT	CASSRGQTTGELFF
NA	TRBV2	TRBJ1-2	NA	TGTGCCAGCAGTGGGGACGGATCCTCCTATGGCTACACCTTC	CASSGDGSSYGYTF
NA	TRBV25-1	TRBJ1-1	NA	TGTGCCAGCAGTGAAAACACTGAAGCTTTCTTT	CASSENTEAFF
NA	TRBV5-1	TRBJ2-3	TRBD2	TGCGCCAGCAGCTTTAACGGGAGGGTGGCAGATACGCAGTATTTT	CASSFNGRVADTQYF
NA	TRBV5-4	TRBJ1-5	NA	TGTGCCAGCAGCCCCCGGGGAGGCAATCAGCCCCAGCATTTT	CASSPRGGNQPQHF
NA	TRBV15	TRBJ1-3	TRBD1	TGTGCCACCAGCAGGACCCGGGACAGGGGCTCTGGAAACACCATATATTTT	CATSRTRDRGSGNTIYF
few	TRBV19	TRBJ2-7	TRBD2	TGTGCCAGTAGCCTCGGGCTAGCGGGGGCCTACGAGCAGTACTTC	CASSLGLAGAYEQYF
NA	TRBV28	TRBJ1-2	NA	TGTGCCAGCAGTCTCGAGGGGGGAGGAGGATTCTACACCTTC	CASSLEGGGGFYTF
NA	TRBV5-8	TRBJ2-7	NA	TGTGCCAGCAGCTTGGCCTTTAGTTATGGAAAGCAGTACTTC	CASSLAFSYGKQYF
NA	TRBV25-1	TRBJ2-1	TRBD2	TGTGCCAGCAGTGAAATTCGAGCGGGAGCGTCTTGGCAGTTCTTC	CASSEIRAGASWQFF
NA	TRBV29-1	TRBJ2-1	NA	TGCAGCGTTTCCGGGACCACTTACAATGAGCAGTTCTTC	CSVSGTTYNEQFF
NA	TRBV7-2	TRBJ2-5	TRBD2	TGTGCCAGCAGCTCGGGACTAGCGGGATTGACCCAGTACTTC	CASSSGLAGLTQYF
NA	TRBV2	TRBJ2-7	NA	TGTGCCAGCAGTGAAGAATGGCCGGGGGCTTACGAGCAGTACTTC	CASSEEWPGAYEQYF
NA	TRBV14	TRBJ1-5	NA	TGTGCCAGCAGCCAAGGCCAGCTAAATCAGCCCCAGCATTTT	CASSQGQLNQPQHF
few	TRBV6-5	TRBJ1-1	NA	TGTGCCAGCGGGGCGAACACTGAAGCTTTCTTT	CASGANTEAFF
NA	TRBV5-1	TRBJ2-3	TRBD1	TGCGCCAGCAGCCAGACAGGGGGCTTTTCAGATACGCAGTATTTT	CASSQTGGFSDTQYF
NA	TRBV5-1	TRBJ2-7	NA	TGCGCCAGCAGCCTCGTTCAGGCCGAGCAGTACTTC	CASSLVQAEQYF
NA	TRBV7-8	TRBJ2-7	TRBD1	TGTGCCAGCAGCTTAGCGTATAGGGACAGTCCCTACGAGCAGTACTTC	CASSLAYRDSPYEQYF
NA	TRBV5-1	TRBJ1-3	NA	TGCGCCAGCAGCTTGGAGGGGGGCGCATCTGGAAACACCATATATTTT	CASSLEGGASGNTIYF
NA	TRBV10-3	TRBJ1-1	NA	TGTGCCATCAGTGAAGGCTCCGGGCCCCGGCATACAAGTGAAGCTTTCTTT	CAISEGSGPRHTSEAFF
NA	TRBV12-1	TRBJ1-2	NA	TGTGCCAGCAGCTACTCCGGGACAGGGGGCGGCTATGGCTACACCTTC	CASSYSGTGGGYGYTF
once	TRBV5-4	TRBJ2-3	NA	TGTGCCAGCAGCGCGGTCCCACGTATCACAGATACGCAGTATTTT	CASSAVPRITDTQYF
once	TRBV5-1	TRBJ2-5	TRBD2	TGCGCCAGCAGCTTGACTACGGGGGGAGGAGAGACCCAGTACTTC	CASSLTTGGGETQYF
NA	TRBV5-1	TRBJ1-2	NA	TGCGCCAGCAGCTTGGAGGGAACGGTTGGCTACACCTTC	CASSLEGTVGYTF
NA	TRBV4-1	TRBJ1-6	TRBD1	TGCGCCAGCAGCCAAGATCCCAGGGGGACAGATAATTCACCCCTCCACTTT	CASSQDPRGTDNSPLHF
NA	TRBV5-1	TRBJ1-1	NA	TGCGCCAGCAGCCCATTCATGAACACTGAAGCTTTCTTT	CASSPFMNTEAFF
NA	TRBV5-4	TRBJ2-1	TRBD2	TGTGCCAGCAGGATGGGGCTAGCGGTTAATGAGCAGTTCTTC	CASRMGLAVNEQFF
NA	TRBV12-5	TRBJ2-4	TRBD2	TGTGCTAGTGGTTTGTGGGGACTAGCGGAAAACATTCAGTACTTC	CASGLWGLAENIQYF
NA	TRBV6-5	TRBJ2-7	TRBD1	TGTGCCAGCAGACCATCCGGGACAGCCTCCTACGAGCAGTACTTC	CASRPSGTASYEQYF
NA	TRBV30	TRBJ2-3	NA	TGTGCCTGGAGTGTCTTAGATACGCAGTATTTT	CAWSVLDTQYF